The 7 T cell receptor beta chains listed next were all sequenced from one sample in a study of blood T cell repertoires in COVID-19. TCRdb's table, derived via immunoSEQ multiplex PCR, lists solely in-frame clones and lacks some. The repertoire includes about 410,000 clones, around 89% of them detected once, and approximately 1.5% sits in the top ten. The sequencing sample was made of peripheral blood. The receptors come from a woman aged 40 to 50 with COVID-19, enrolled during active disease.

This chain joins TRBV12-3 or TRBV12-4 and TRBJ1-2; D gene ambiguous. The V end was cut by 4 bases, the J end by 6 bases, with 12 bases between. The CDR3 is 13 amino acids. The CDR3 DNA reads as TGTGCCAGCAGTTACCCAGCGGAACATGGCTACACCTTC. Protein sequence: CASSYPAEHGYTF.

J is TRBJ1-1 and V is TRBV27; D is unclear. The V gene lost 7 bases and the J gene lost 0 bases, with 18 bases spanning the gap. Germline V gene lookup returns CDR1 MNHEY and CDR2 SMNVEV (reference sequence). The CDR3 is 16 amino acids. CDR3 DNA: TGTGCCAGCATCCTTATCAGGCCGGATATGAACACTGAAGCTTTCTTT. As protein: CASILIRPDMNTEAFF.

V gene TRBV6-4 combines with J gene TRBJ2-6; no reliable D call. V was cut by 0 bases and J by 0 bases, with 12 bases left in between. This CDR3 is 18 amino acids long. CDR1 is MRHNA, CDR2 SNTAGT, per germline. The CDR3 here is CASSDSSHSYSGANVLTF. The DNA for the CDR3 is TGTGCCAGCAGTGACTCGAGTCACAGCTACTCTGGGGCCAACGTCCTGACTTTC.

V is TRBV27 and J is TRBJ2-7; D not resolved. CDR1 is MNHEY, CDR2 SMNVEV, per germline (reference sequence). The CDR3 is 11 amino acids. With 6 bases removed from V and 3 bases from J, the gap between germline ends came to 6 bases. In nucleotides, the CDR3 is TGTGCCAGCAGATTCCTCTACGAGCAGTACTTC. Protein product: CASRFLYEQYF.

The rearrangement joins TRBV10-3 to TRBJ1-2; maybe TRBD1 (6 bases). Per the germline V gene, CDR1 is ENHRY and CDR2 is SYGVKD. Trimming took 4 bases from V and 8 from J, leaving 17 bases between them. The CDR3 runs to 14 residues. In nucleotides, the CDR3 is TGTGCCATCAGTGTCTTCGGGACACGGCGCGGCTACACCTTC. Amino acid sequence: CAISVFGTRRGYTF.

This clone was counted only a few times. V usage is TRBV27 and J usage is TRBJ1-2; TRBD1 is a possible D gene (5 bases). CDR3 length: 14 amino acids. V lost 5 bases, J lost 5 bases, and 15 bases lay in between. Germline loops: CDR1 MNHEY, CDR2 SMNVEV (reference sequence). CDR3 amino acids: CASSAVGALYGYTF. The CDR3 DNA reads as TGTGCCAGCAGTGCAGTAGGGGCTTTATATGGCTACACCTTC.

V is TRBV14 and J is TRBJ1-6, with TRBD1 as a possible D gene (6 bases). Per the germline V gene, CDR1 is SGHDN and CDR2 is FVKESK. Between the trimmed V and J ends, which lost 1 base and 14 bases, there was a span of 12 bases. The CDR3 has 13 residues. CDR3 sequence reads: CASSQAGVRTLHF. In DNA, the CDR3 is TGTGCCAGCAGCCAAGCAGGGGTCCGCACCCTCCACTTT. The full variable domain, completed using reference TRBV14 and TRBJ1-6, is EAGVTQFPSHSVIEKGQTVTLRCDPISGHDNLYWYRRVMGKEIKFLLHFVKESKQDESGMPNNRFLAERTGGTYSTLKVQPAELEDSGVYFCASSQAGVRTLHFGNGTRLTVT.